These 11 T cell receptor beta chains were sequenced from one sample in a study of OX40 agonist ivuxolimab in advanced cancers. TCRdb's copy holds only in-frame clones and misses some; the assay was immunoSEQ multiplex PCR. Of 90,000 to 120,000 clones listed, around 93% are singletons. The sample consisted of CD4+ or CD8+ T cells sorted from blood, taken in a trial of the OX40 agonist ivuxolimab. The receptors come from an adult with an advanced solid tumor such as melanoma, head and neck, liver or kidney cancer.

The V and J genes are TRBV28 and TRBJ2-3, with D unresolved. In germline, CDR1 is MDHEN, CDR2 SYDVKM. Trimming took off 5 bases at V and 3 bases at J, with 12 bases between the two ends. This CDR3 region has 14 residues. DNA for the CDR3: TGTGCCAGCAGTAGGGTTGTGAGGACAGATACGCAGTATTTT. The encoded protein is CASSRVVRTDTQYF.

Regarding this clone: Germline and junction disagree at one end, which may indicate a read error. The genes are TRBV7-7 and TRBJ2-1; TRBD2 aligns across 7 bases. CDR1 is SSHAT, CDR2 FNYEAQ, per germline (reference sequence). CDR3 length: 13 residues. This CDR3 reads CASSSTSANEQFF. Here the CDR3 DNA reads TGTGCTAGCAGCTCTACTAGCGCCAATGAGCAGTTCTTC.

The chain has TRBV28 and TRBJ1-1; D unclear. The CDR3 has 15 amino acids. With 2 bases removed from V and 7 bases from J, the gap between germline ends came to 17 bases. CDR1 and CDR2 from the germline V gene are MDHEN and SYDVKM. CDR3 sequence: CASSLTAVVGGEAFF. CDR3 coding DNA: TGTGCCAGCAGTTTAACGGCTGTAGTAGGCGGTGAAGCTTTCTTT.

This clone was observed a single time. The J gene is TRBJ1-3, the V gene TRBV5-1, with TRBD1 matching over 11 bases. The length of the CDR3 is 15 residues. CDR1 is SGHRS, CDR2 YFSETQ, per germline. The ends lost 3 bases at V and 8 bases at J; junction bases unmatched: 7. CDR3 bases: TGCGCCAGCAGCTCTTCCGGGACAGGGGGGGACACCATATATTTT. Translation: CASSSSGTGGDTIYF.

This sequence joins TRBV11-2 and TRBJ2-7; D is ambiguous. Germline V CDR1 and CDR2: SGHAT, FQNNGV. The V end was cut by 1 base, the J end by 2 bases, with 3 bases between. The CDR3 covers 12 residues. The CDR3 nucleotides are TGTGCCAGCAGCTTAGGGACCTACGAGCAGTACTTC. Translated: CASSLGTYEQYF.

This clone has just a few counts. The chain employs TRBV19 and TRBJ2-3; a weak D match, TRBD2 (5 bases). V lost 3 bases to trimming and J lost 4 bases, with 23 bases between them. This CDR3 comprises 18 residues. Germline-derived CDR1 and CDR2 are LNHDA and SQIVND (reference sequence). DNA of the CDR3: TGTGCCAGTAGTATGACGGGGTTCCATCTCGGCAAGCCAGATACGCAGTATTTT. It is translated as CASSMTGFHLGKPDTQYF.

CDR3 protein: CASSSPGGTVSNQPQHF. The CDR3, as DNA: TGTGCCAGCAGTTCCCCGGGGGGGACAGTTAGCAATCAGCCCCAGCATTTT. This chain joins TRBV28 and TRBJ1-5, with 7 bases aligning to TRBD1. The CDR3 covers 17 residues. Germline loops: CDR1 MDHEN, CDR2 SYDVKM. J lost 0 bases, V lost 4 bases, and 9 bases had no gene match.

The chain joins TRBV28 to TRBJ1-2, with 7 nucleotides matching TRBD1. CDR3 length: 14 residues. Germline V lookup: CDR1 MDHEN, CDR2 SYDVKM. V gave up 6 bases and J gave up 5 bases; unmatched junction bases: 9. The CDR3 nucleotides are TGTGCCAGCAGACCAACAGGGGCTAGATATGGCTACACCTTC. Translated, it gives CASRPTGARYGYTF.

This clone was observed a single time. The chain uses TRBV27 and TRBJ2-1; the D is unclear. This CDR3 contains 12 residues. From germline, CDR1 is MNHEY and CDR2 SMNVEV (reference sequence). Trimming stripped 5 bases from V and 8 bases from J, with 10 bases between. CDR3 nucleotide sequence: TGTGCCAGCAGTCTTAGCCGCGATGAGCAGTTCTTC. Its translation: CASSLSRDEQFF.

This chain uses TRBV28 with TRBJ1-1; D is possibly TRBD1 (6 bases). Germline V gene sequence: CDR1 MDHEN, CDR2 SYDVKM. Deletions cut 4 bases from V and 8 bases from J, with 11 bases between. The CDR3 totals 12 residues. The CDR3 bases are TGTGCCAGCAGTTACCTCGGACAGGAAGCTTTCTTT. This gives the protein CASSYLGQEAFF.

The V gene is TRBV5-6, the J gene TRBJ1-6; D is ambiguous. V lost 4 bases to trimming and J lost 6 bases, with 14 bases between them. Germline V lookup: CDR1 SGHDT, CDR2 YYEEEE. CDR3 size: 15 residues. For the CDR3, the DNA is TGTGCCAGCAGCCTAAATTGGGGTAGTAATTCACCCCTCCACTTT. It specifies CASSLNWGSNSPLHF.